This T cell receptor beta chain was obtained from a study of cytomegalovirus exposure and HLA in healthy donors. Per germline, CDR1 LGHNA and CDR2 YSLEER. This CDR3 is 16 amino acids long. The germline V and J ends were trimmed by 0 bases and 0 bases, with 9 bases remaining between them. 13 Jbeta primers and 60 Vbeta primers were used for the PCR. Produced via immunoSEQ multiplex PCR; TCRdb's table is partial and in-frame only. The sample has 150,000 to 180,000 clones, roughly 79% seen once. The TCR was taken from a man younger than 30 in good health and CMV-seronegative. The sequencing sample was made of PBMCs. V and J are TRBV4-3 and TRBJ2-1; D call uncertain. The CDR3 DNA sequence: TGCGCCAGCAGCCAAGATAGTAGTCCCTCCTACAATGAGCAGTTCTTC. This codes for CASSQDSSPSYNEQFF.